Here is one T cell receptor beta chain with its context. The data belong to a study of control samples from healthy donors and cancer patients. CDR1 is KGHSH and CDR2 is LQKENI in the germline V gene. The V end lost 3 bases, the J end lost 5 bases, and 16 bases lay between the germline ends. The CDR3 contains 16 residues. The assay was immunoSEQ multiplex PCR, and TCRdb's table has in-frame clones only and misses some. This table holds approximately 130,000 clones, about nine tenths found once. This receptor was identified in a man in his forties in good health. Sequencing was performed on blood. The rearrangement links TRBV18 to TRBJ1-4; D is possibly TRBD1 (5 bases). CDR3: CASSPTLGQQNEKLFF. In nucleotides, the CDR3 is TGTGCCAGCTCACCCACGTTGGGGCAGCAGAATGAAAAACTGTTTTTT. Drawing the rest from reference TRBV18 and TRBJ1-4, the complete variable domain is NAGVMQNPRHLVRRRGQEARLRCSPMKGHSHVYWYRQLPEEGLKFMVYLQKENIIDESGMPKERFSAEFPKEGPSILRIQQVVRGDSAAYFCASSPTLGQQNEKLFFGSGTQLSVL.